This T cell receptor beta chain was sequenced in a study of T-cell memory formation after mild COVID-19. Study details: The two donors had largely donor-specific TCR clusters. Overall study results and limits: CD8+ contracting clones occupied EMRA, while CD4+ ones occupied mainly CM and EM. Among clones contracting day 15 to 85, CD4/CD8 was balanced, whereas later expanders leaned CD4+.

Comment on this clonotype: The antigen is undetermined.

Germline values: CDR1 SGHRS, CDR2 YFSETQ. This CDR3 contains 18 residues. The ends lost 1 base at V and 5 bases at J; junction bases unmatched: 9. TCRdb called the 5' RACE reads again in MiXCR, with one record for every CDR3 protein. The table records over 350,000 distinct CDR3 sequences, about a sixth of them present only once. This receptor was identified in a man younger than 35 who had mild COVID-19 (a few samples of this study predate the infection). Cell type and time point are not known. The rearrangement links TRBV5-1 to TRBJ2-2, with 12 bases that match TRBD1. Sequenced material: PBMCs or a T cell subset sorted from them (not recorded which). CDR3 coding DNA: TGCGCCAGCAGCTTGTGGCCGGGACAGGGGGCGGAAACCGGGGAGCTGTTTTTT. This codes for CASSLWPGQGAETGELFF.